Presented here are 14 T cell receptor beta chains from one specimen sequenced in a study of PD-1 blockade in classical Hodgkin lymphoma. The table came from immunoSEQ multiplex PCR; TCRdb's copy has only in-frame clones and leaves some out. This repertoire shows tens of thousands of clones, roughly 85% found once; its top ten account for roughly 8.7%. The time point is: cycle 4 day 1 (C4D1), after less than 7 weeks of nivolumab. Relapse after autologous stem cell transplantation occurred in every patient, and brentuximab vedotin exposure varied. Material: peripheral blood mononuclear cells (PBMCs), obtained before the fourth cycle of nivolumab. The source of these receptors is a human donor with classical Hodgkin lymphoma.

The rearrangement links TRBV5-1 to TRBJ2-1; D is undetermined. CDR3 size: 15 residues. V was shortened by 0 bases and J by 6 bases, with 13 bases between the two germline ends. Germline CDR1 SGHRS, CDR2 YFSETQ. The CDR3: CASSLEGLLLNEQFF. Here the CDR3 DNA reads TGCGCCAGCAGCTTGGAAGGGCTTCTCCTCAATGAGCAGTTCTTC.

This rearrangement joins TRBV5-5 to TRBJ2-3; 8 bases are a match to TRBD2. There are 14 residues in the CDR3. Germline V gene sequence: CDR1 SGHKS, CDR2 YYEKEE (reference sequence). The V and J ends lost 4 bases and 11 bases, in that order; junction bases with no gene match: 12. The CDR3 region is CASSLGLLAEMQYF. CDR3 nucleotide sequence: TGTGCCAGCAGCCTCGGCCTACTAGCGGAAATGCAGTATTTT.

The chain links TRBV10-3 to TRBJ1-6, with 10 bases fitting TRBD1. CDR3 length equals 15 residues. Trimming took 6 bases from V and 10 from J; bases not matched to a gene: 9. In germline, CDR1 is ENHRY, CDR2 SYGVKD. Here the CDR3 DNA reads TGTGCCATCAGACGATCCGGGACAGGGGACTCACCCCTCCACTTT. Its translation is CAIRRSGTGDSPLHF.

The V and J genes are TRBV5-1 and TRBJ2-3; 10 bases line up with TRBD1. Trimming removed 6 bases from V and 5 bases from J; junction bases left unmatched: 9. CDR1 SGHRS and CDR2 YFSETQ come from the germline V gene. The CDR3 covers 15 residues. CDR3 coding DNA: TGCGCCAGCATCCGGGACAGGGGAGGGGGAGATACGCAGTATTTT. Its translation: CASIRDRGGGDTQYF.

A word on this clone: Other nucleotide sequences from this sample produce the same CDR3. The V call is TRBV5-1, the J call TRBJ2-3, with 9 bases identical to TRBD1. The CDR3 extends over 14 amino acids. Germline V CDR1 and CDR2: SGHRS, YFSETQ. V gave up 4 bases and J gave up 3 bases; unmatched junction bases: 3. CDR3 nucleotide sequence: TGCGCCAGCAGCCCCGGACAGGGGACAGATACGCAGTATTTT. Translation gives CASSPGQGTDTQYF. Looking up the rest from reference TRBV5-1 and TRBJ2-3 gives the full variable domain: KAGVTQTPRYLIKTRGQQVTLSCSPISGHRSVSWYQQTPGQGLQFLFEYFSETQRNKGNFPGRFSGRQFSNSRSEMNVSTLELGDSALYLCASSPGQGTDTQYFGPGTRLTVL.

The V call is TRBV7-2, the J call TRBJ2-2; D is uncertain. This CDR3 contains 13 residues. The V gene's germline CDR1 is SGHTA and CDR2 FQGNSA. V was shortened by 7 bases and J by 7 bases, with 13 bases between the two germline ends. The DNA for the CDR3 is TGTGCCAGCATCGCGGCGAAGGGCGGGGAGCTGTTTTTT. Residues: CASIAAKGGELFF.

The chain recombines TRBV20-1 with TRBJ1-2; D gene unclear. The CDR3 spans 11 residues. Germline V gene sequence: CDR1 DFQATT, CDR2 SNEGSKA (reference sequence). V was shortened by 6 bases and J by 8 bases, with 13 bases between the two germline ends. This chain's CDR3 is CSAESLGGYTF. The DNA for the CDR3 is TGCAGTGCCGAGAGCCTAGGCGGCTACACCTTC.

The chain couples TRBV5-1 to TRBJ1-1; D is ambiguous. Germline V gives CDR1 SGHRS, CDR2 YFSETQ. This CDR3 spans 15 amino acids. V dropped 4 bases and J dropped 5 bases, with 18 bases sitting between them. CDR3 sequence (DNA): TGCGCCAGCAGCACGGCGGGCCCATGGGGAACTGAAGCTTTCTTT. Amino acid sequence: CASSTAGPWGTEAFF.

V and J are TRBV5-1 and TRBJ2-5; 9 bases match TRBD1. This CDR3 contains 15 residues. V dropped 2 bases and J dropped 4; count of bases not matched to a gene: 6. CDR1 is SGHRS and CDR2 is YFSETQ in the germline V gene. The CDR3 coding sequence is TGCGCCAGCAGCTTTTCGGGACAGGGAGGAGAGACCCAGTACTTC. It translates to CASSFSGQGGETQYF.

V and J are TRBV18 and TRBJ1-5; the match to TRBD1 covers 7 bases. The germline V gene encodes CDR1 KGHSH and CDR2 LQKENI. V shed 5 bases, J shed 7 bases, and the junction held 5 bases outside the gene matches. The CDR3 sequence is 13 residues long. CDR3 nucleotide sequence: TGTGCCAGCTCATACAGGGGTGAGCAGCCCCAGCATTTT. This codes for CASSYRGEQPQHF. Combining the CDR3 with reference TRBV18 and TRBJ1-5 gives the whole variable domain NAGVMQNPRHLVRRRGQEARLRCSPMKGHSHVYWYRQLPEEGLKFMVYLQKENIIDESGMPKERFSAEFPKEGPSILRIQQVVRGDSAAYFCASSYRGEQPQHFGDGTRLSIL.

The chain is built from TRBV6-6 and TRBJ2-7; D gene ambiguous. Germline V CDR1 and CDR2: MNHNY, SVGAGI (reference sequence). The V end lost 0 bases, the J end lost 1 base, and 4 bases lay between the germline ends. This CDR3 has 13 amino acids. The CDR3 coding sequence is TGTGCCAGCAGTTACTCGGATTCCTACGAGCAGTACTTC. It yields the protein CASSYSDSYEQYF.

The rearrangement joins TRBV11-2 to TRBJ1-1, with D possibly being TRBD1 (5 bases). Trimming removed 2 bases at V and 1 base at J, with 5 bases between. The CDR3 extends over 13 amino acids. Per germline, CDR1 SGHAT and CDR2 FQNNGV. CDR3 nucleotide sequence: TGTGCCAGCAGCTTACAGGGGAACACTGAAGCTTTCTTT. Encoded protein: CASSLQGNTEAFF.

The chain combines TRBV5-4 with TRBJ2-7; D unclear. Trimming shortened V by 2 bases and J by 2 bases, and 11 bases separated the two germline ends. Germline CDR1 is SGHNT and CDR2 is YYREEE (reference sequence). There are 14 residues in the CDR3. CDR3 region: CASSFPTRPYEQYF. DNA for the CDR3: TGTGCCAGCAGCTTCCCAACCAGGCCCTACGAGCAGTACTTC. The whole variable domain, remainder taken from reference TRBV5-4 and TRBJ2-7, is ETGVTQSPTHLIKTRGQQVTLRCSSQSGHNTVSWYQQALGQGPQFIFQYYREEENGRGNFPPRFSGLQFPNYSSELNVNALELDDSALYLCASSFPTRPYEQYFGPGTRLTVT.

The chain has TRBV27 and TRBJ2-7; D is perhaps TRBD1 or TRBD2 (5 bases each). CDR3 size: 12 residues. Germline loops: CDR1 MNHEY, CDR2 SMNVEV (reference sequence). The V end lost 2 bases, the J end lost 9 bases, and 11 bases lay between the germline ends. CDR3 region: CASSLTQGVQYF. DNA for the CDR3: TGTGCCAGCAGTTTAACCCAGGGAGTGCAGTACTTC.